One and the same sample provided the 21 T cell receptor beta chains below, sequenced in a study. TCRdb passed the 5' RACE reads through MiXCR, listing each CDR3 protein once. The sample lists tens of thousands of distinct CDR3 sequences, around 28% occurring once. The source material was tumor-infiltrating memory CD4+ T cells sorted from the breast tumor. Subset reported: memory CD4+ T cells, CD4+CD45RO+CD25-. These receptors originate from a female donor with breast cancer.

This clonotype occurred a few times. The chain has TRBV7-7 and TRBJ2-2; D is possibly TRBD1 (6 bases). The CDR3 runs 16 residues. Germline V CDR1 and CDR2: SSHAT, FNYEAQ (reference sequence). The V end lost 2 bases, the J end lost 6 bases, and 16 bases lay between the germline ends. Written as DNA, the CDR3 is TGTGCCAGCAGCTTAAGAACACAGGGATGGGCCGGGGAGCTGTTTTTT. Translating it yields CASSLRTQGWAGELFF. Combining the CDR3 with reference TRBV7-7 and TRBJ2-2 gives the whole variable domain GAGVSQSPRYKVTKRGQDVTLRCDPISSHATLYWYQQALGQGPEFLTYFNYEAQPDKSGLPSDRFSAERPEGSISTLTIQRTEQRDSAMYRCASSLRTQGWAGELFFGEGSRLTVL.

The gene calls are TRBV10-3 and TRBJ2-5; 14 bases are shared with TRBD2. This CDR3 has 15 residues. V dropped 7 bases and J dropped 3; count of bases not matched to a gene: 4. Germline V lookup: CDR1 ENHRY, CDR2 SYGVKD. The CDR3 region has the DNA TGTGCCATCACCGGGACTAGCGGGAGCAAAGAGACCCAGTACTTC. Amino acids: CAITGTSGSKETQYF.

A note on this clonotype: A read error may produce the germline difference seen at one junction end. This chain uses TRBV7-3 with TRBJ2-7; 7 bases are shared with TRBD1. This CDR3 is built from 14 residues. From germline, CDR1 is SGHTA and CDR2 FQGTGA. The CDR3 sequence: CTSSRGQNSYEQYF. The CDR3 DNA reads TGTACCAGCAGCCGGGGACAGAACTCCTACGAGCAGTACTTC. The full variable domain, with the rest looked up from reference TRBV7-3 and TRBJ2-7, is GAGVSQTPSNKVTEKGKYVELRCDPISGHTALYWYRQSLGQGPEFLIYFQGTGAADDSGLPNDRFFAVRPEGSVSTLKIQRTERGDSAVYLCTSSRGQNSYEQYFGPGTRLTVT.

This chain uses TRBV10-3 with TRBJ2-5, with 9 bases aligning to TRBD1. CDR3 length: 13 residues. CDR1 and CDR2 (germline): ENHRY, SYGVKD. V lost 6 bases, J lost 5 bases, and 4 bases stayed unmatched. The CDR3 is CAISRDREETQYF. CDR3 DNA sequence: TGTGCCATCAGCCGGGACAGGGAGGAGACCCAGTACTTC.

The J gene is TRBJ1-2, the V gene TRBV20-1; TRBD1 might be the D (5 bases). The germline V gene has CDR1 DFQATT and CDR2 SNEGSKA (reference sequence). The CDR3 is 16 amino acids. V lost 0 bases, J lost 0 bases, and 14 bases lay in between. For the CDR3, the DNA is TGCAGTGCTAGAGATTCGTTGGGGGGAGCTAACTATGGCTACACCTTC. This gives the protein CSARDSLGGANYGYTF.

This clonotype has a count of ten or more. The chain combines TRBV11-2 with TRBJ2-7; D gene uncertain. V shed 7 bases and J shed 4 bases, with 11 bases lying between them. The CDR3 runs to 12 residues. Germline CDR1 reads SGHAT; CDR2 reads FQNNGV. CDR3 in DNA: TGTGCCAGCACCGGAATGGTGTACGAGCAGTACTTC. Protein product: CASTGMVYEQYF. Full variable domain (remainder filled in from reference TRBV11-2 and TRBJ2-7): EAGVAQSPRYKIIEKRQSVAFWCNPISGHATLYWYQQILGQGPKLLIQFQNNGVVDDSQLPKDRFSAERLKGVDSTLKIQPAKLEDSAVYLCASTGMVYEQYFGPGTRLTVT.

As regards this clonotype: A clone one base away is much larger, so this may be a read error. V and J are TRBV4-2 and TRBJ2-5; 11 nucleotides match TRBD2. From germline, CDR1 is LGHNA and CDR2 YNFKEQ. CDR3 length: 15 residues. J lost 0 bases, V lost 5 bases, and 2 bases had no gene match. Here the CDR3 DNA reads TGTGCCAGCAGCTCGGGACTAGCGGACCAAGAGACCCAGTACTTC. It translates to CASSSGLADQETQYF.

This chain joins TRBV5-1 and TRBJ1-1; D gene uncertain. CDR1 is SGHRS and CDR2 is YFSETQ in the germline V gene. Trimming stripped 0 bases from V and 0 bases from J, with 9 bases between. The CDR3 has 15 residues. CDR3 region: CASSLAVGMNTEAFF. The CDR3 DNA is TGCGCCAGCAGCTTGGCGGTAGGGATGAACACTGAAGCTTTCTTT.

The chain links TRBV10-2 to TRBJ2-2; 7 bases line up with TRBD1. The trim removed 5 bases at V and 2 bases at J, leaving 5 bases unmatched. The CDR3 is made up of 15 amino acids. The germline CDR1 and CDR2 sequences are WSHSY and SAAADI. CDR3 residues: CASSPGTANTGELFF. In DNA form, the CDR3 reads TGCGCCAGCAGTCCCGGGACAGCCAACACCGGGGAGCTGTTTTTT.

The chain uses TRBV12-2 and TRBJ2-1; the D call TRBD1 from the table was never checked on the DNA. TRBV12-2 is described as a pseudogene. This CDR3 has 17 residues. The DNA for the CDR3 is TGTGCAAGTCCCCCCCCGGCAGGGGGCCGGGCGGGAGGTGAGCAGTTCTTC. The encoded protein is CASPPPAGGRAGGEQFF.

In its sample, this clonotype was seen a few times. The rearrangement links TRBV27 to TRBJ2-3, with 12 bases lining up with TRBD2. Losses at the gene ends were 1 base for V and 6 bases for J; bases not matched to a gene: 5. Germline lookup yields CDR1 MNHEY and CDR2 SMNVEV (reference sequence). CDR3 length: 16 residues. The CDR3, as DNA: TGTGCCAGCAGTTTATTTCTAGCGGGAGGGCCCGATACGCAGTATTTT. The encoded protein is CASSLFLAGGPDTQYF.

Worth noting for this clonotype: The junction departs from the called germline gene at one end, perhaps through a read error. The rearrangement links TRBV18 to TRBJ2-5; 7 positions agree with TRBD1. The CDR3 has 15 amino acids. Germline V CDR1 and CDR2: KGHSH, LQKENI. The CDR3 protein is CAGSPSTGSKETQYF. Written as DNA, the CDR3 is TGTGCCGGCTCACCCTCGACAGGGTCAAAAGAGACCCAGTACTTC.

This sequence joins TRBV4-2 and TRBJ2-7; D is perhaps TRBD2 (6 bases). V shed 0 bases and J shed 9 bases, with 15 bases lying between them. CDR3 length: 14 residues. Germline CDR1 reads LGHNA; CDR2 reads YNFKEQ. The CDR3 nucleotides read TGTGCCAGCAGCCAAGACCGCTTGATGGGAGGGCAGTACTTC. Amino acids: CASSQDRLMGGQYF.

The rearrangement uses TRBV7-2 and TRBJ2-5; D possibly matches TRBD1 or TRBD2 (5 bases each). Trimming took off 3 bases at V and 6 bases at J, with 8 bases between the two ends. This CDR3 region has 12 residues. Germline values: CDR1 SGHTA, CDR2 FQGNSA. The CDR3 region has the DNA TGTGCCAGCAGCTTCAGGGACCAGACCCAGTACTTC. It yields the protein CASSFRDQTQYF.

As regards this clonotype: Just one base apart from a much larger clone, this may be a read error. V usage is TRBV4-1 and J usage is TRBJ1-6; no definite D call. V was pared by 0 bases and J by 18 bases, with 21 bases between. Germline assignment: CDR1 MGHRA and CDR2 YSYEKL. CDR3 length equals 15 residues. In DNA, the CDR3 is TGCGCCAGCAGCCAAGAATCGGCCAGTCGTCAGGCCCACCACTTT. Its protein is CASSQESASRQAHHF.

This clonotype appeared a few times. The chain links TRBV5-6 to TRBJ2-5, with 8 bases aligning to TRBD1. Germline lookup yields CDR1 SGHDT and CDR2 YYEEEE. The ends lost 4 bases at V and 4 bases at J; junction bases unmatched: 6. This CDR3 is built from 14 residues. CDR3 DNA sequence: TGTGCCAGCAGCCAGCAGGGGGCGGGAGAGACCCAGTACTTC. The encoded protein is CASSQQGAGETQYF.

This CDR3 reads CASTRTGTGNSPLHF. CDR3 nucleotide sequence: TGTGCCAGCACCAGAACCGGGACAGGGAATTCACCCCTCCACTTT. J is TRBJ1-6 and V is TRBV6-2 or TRBV6-3; 9 bases match TRBD1. With V trimmed by 7 bases and J by 7 bases, 8 bases remained unmatched. The CDR3 contains 15 residues. Germline loops: CDR1 MNHEY, CDR2 SVGEGT.

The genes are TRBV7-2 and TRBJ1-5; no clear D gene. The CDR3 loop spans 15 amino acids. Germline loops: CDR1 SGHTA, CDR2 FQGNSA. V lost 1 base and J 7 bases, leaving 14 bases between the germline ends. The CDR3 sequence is CASSLDSQVGQPQHF. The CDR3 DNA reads TGTGCCAGCAGCTTAGATTCGCAGGTGGGGCAGCCCCAGCATTTT. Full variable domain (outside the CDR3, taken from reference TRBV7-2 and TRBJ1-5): GAGVSQSPSNKVTEKGKDVELRCDPISGHTALYWYRQSLGQGLEFLIYFQGNSAPDKSGLPSDRFSAERTGGSVSTLTIQRTQQEDSAVYLCASSLDSQVGQPQHFGDGTRLSIL.

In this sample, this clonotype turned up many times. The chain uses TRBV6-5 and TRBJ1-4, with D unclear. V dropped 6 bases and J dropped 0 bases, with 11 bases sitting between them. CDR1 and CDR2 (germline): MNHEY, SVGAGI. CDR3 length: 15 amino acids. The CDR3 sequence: CASSESGATNEKLFF. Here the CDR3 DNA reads TGTGCCAGCAGCGAGTCCGGTGCAACTAATGAAAAACTGTTTTTT.

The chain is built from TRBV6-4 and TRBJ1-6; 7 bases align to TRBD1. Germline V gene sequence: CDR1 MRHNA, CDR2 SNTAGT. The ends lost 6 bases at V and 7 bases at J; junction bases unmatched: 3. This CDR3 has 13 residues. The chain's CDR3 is CASSRDRNSPLHF. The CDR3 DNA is TGTGCCAGCAGCCGGGACAGAAATTCACCCCTCCACTTT.

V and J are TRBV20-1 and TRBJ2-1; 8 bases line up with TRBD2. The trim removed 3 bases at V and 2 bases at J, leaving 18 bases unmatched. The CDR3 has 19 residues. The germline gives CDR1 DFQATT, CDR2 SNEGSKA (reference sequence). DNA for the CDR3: TGCAGTGCTAGTAATGGCGCGAGCGGGGGCGGACCTACCTACAATGAGCAGTTCTTC. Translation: CSASNGASGGGPTYNEQFF.